The rows below give T cell receptor beta chains drawn from one sample of a study of T cell responses to AZD1222 COVID-19 vaccine. The protocol was immunoSEQ multiplex PCR, while the TCRdb copy is restricted to in-frame clones and leaves out a portion. The table includes about 120,000 clones, 92% detected once. Specimen: peripheral blood, collected 28 days after the second AZD1222 dose. The receptors originated from an adult who received the AZD1222 COVID-19 vaccine. Both conserved end residues are part of each CDR3. Fields, in order: V gene, D gene, clone size, J gene, CDR3 DNA, CDR3 protein. A D gene is named only where the DNA matches it firmly. The listing skips clone size in some rows; elsewhere it reads once, few, many or a size class.

V: TRBV15
D: -
size: -
J: TRBJ2-7
DNA: TGTGCCACCAGCAGAGGAGGGAGTACCTCCTACGAGCAGTACTTC
CDR3: CATSRGGSTSYEQYF

V: TRBV6-2/TRBV6-3
D: -
size: -
J: TRBJ1-3
DNA: TGTGCCAGCAGTTACGGGGACCCCCGGTCTGGAAACACCATATATTTT
CDR3: CASSYGDPRSGNTIYF

V: TRBV19
D: -
size: -
J: TRBJ1-1
DNA: TGTGCCAGTAGCCCAGCCGACGGACAGCAGAACACTGAAGCTTTCTTT
CDR3: CASSPADGQQNTEAFF

V: TRBV3-1/TRBV3-2
D: -
size: -
J: TRBJ2-2
DNA: TGTGCCAGCAGCCAAGAGGGACCGAGGGCGGTAATGAACACCGGGGAGCTGTTTTTT
CDR3: CASSQEGPRAVMNTGELFF

V: TRBV14
D: -
size: -
J: TRBJ1-2
DNA: TGTGCCAGCAGCCTTAAAAGGGACTATGGCTACACCTTC
CDR3: CASSLKRDYGYTF

V: TRBV24-1
D: -
size: -
J: TRBJ2-5
DNA: TGTGCCACCAGTGATTCAGGGACCTATAAAGAGACCCAGTACTTC
CDR3: CATSDSGTYKETQYF

V: TRBV27
D: TRBD1
size: -
J: TRBJ1-5
DNA: TGTGCCAGCAGTTCCCTCGGACAGGGGGCGAGTCAGCCCCAGCATTTT
CDR3: CASSSLGQGASQPQHF

V: TRBV7-2
D: -
size: -
J: TRBJ1-5
DNA: TGTGCCAGCAGCTTAGTTAGGGGGGGGAATCAGCCCCAGCATTTT
CDR3: CASSLVRGGNQPQHF

V: TRBV19
D: TRBD1
size: -
J: TRBJ1-5
DNA: TGTGCCAGTACTGAGACAGGGATGGATCAGCCCCAGCATTTT
CDR3: CASTETGMDQPQHF

V: TRBV7-9
D: -
size: -
J: TRBJ2-5
DNA: TGTGCCAGCAGCCCCGGGGAGACCCAGTACTTC
CDR3: CASSPGETQYF

V: TRBV2
D: -
size: -
J: TRBJ2-1
DNA: TGTGCCAGCAGTGAATTGGGCCCAGACCTCGGTGTTGGAAACTACAATGAGCAGTTCTTC
CDR3: CASSELGPDLGVGNYNEQFF

V: TRBV5-1
D: -
size: -
J: TRBJ2-2
DNA: TGCGCCACCAGCGAGACTAGGGTCGGGGAGCTGTTTTTT
CDR3: CATSETRVGELFF

V: TRBV7-8
D: -
size: -
J: TRBJ2-5
DNA: TGTGCCAGCAGCCCAGCGGAAGAGACCCAGTACTTC
CDR3: CASSPAEETQYF

V: TRBV5-5
D: -
size: -
J: TRBJ1-1
DNA: TGTGCCAGCAGCTTGGCGGTCACTGGGGCGGGCACTGAAGCTTTCTTT
CDR3: CASSLAVTGAGTEAFF

V: TRBV5-1
D: -
size: once
J: TRBJ2-3
DNA: TGCGCCAGCAGCTTGGCGGGTATCGCAGATACGCAGTATTTT
CDR3: CASSLAGIADTQYF

V: TRBV28
D: TRBD2
size: -
J: TRBJ2-7
DNA: TGTGCCAGCAGCCCTAGCGGGAGAGGTTCCTACGAGCAGTACTTC
CDR3: CASSPSGRGSYEQYF

V: TRBV5-4
D: TRBD2
size: once
J: TRBJ2-3
DNA: TGTGCCAGCAGCTCCGAAACTAGCGGATCGCTCACAGATACGCAGTATTTT
CDR3: CASSSETSGSLTDTQYF

V: TRBV10-1
D: TRBD2
size: -
J: TRBJ2-1
DNA: TGCGCCAGCAGTGCGCGGGAGGCCTACAATGAGCAGTTCTTC
CDR3: CASSAREAYNEQFF

V: TRBV7-9
D: -
size: -
J: TRBJ1-1
DNA: TGTGCCAGCAGCTTAGTAAGGGGGAACACTGAAGCTTTCTTT
CDR3: CASSLVRGNTEAFF

V: TRBV28
D: TRBD1
size: -
J: TRBJ1-6
DNA: TGTGCCAGCAGACGGGACAGGGATTCACCCCTCCACTTT
CDR3: CASRRDRDSPLHF

V: TRBV27
D: -
size: -
J: TRBJ1-1
DNA: TGTGCCAGCAGCCCAGGAGGATTCACTGAAGCTTTCTTT
CDR3: CASSPGGFTEAFF

V: TRBV10-2
D: -
size: -
J: TRBJ2-7
DNA: TGCGCCAGCACCCCCGCGGATACCTACGAGCAGTACTTC
CDR3: CASTPADTYEQYF

V: TRBV27
D: TRBD1
size: -
J: TRBJ1-2
DNA: TGTGCCAGCAGGGGGGGACAGATAAACTATGGCTACACCTTC
CDR3: CASRGGQINYGYTF

V: TRBV6-5
D: -
size: -
J: TRBJ2-7
DNA: TGTGCCAGCAGTTACGCTCTACTAGCAGGCGAGCAGTACTTC
CDR3: CASSYALLAGEQYF

V: TRBV11-2
D: TRBD2
size: -
J: TRBJ2-7
DNA: TGTGCCAGCAGCCTCCGGACTAGCGGGAGCGTGTACGAGCAGTACTTC
CDR3: CASSLRTSGSVYEQYF

V: TRBV27
D: TRBD1
size: -
J: TRBJ1-1
DNA: TGTGCCAGCAGCCCGACAGGGGGAGCTTTCTTT
CDR3: CASSPTGGAFF

V: TRBV27
D: TRBD2
size: -
J: TRBJ2-7
DNA: TGTGCCAGCAGTTCGCTAGCGGGAGGTAACTACGAGCAGTACTTC
CDR3: CASSSLAGGNYEQYF

V: TRBV27
D: TRBD2
size: -
J: TRBJ2-2
DNA: TGTGCCAGCAGTTTACTAGGGACTACCTATAACACCGGGGAGCTGTTTTTT
CDR3: CASSLLGTTYNTGELFF

V: TRBV5-1
D: -
size: -
J: TRBJ1-3
DNA: TGCGCCAGCAGCTTGGCGACTGAAGGTGACACCATATATTTT
CDR3: CASSLATEGDTIYF

V: TRBV28
D: -
size: -
J: TRBJ1-2
DNA: TGTGCCAGCGTGGGGATCTATGGCTACACCTTC
CDR3: CASVGIYGYTF

V: TRBV29-1
D: TRBD2
size: -
J: TRBJ2-7
DNA: TGCAGCGTGGAGCGGGACGGGGCCTGGGGGCAGTACTTC
CDR3: CSVERDGAWGQYF

V: TRBV5-1
D: TRBD1
size: -
J: TRBJ1-1
DNA: TGCGCCAGCAGGACAGGGGAGAGAACTGAAGCTTTCTTT
CDR3: CASRTGERTEAFF

V: TRBV28
D: -
size: -
J: TRBJ1-2
DNA: TGTGCCAGCAGCTCGGACACCAACTATGGCTACACCTTC
CDR3: CASSSDTNYGYTF

V: TRBV19
D: -
size: -
J: TRBJ2-3
DNA: TGTGCCAGTAGTATAGGTCCAGGGTTCACAGATACGCAGTATTTT
CDR3: CASSIGPGFTDTQYF

V: TRBV6-6
D: -
size: -
J: TRBJ1-4
DNA: TGTGCCAGCAGTTACTCGGGGGGGAAACTGTTTTTT
CDR3: CASSYSGGKLFF

V: TRBV27
D: TRBD2
size: -
J: TRBJ2-2
DNA: TGTGCCAGCACGGCGCTAGCGGGATTGGTCCCGCCTCGTGAGCTGTTTTTT
CDR3: CASTALAGLVPPRELFF

V: TRBV28
D: TRBD1
size: -
J: TRBJ1-5
DNA: TGTGCCACCACGACGACAGGGCTTAATCAGCCCCAGCATTTT
CDR3: CATTTTGLNQPQHF

V: TRBV28
D: -
size: few
J: TRBJ2-7
DNA: TGTGCCAGCAGTTTGGGAGCTCTAGCGTTCGAGCAGTACTTC
CDR3: CASSLGALAFEQYF

V: TRBV30
D: -
size: -
J: TRBJ1-5
DNA: TGTGCCTGGAGTCCCTGGGAGGGGAGAAATCAGCCCCAGCATTTT
CDR3: CAWSPWEGRNQPQHF

V: TRBV9
D: TRBD2
size: -
J: TRBJ2-3
DNA: TGTGCCAGCAGCGTTGCGATCCCATCGGGACTAGCGGGAGGTATTAATCTAGATACGCAGTATTTT
CDR3: CASSVAIPSGLAGGINLDTQYF

V: TRBV18
D: -
size: -
J: TRBJ1-4
DNA: TGTGCCAGCTCACCCGGACCGGACTTTAATGAAAAACTGTTTTTT
CDR3: CASSPGPDFNEKLFF

V: TRBV2
D: -
size: -
J: TRBJ2-7
DNA: TGTGCCAGCCAGCGTTTGACCTACGAGCAGTACTTC
CDR3: CASQRLTYEQYF

V: TRBV11-2
D: -
size: -
J: TRBJ2-4
DNA: TGTGCCAGCAGCTCGGGGATAGCCAAAAACATTCAGTACTTC
CDR3: CASSSGIAKNIQYF

V: TRBV14
D: TRBD1
size: -
J: TRBJ1-4
DNA: TGTGCCAGCAGCCACTGGGACAGAACTAATGAAAAACTGTTTTTT
CDR3: CASSHWDRTNEKLFF

V: TRBV7-8
D: -
size: -
J: TRBJ2-2
DNA: TGTGCCAGCAGTTCAGCCGCGGCCGAGAGTGGGGTCGGGGAGCTGTTTTTT
CDR3: CASSSAAAESGVGELFF

V: TRBV9
D: -
size: -
J: TRBJ1-5
DNA: TGTGCCAGCAGCGTAGGTCGGGGATTTCAGCCCCAGCATTTT
CDR3: CASSVGRGFQPQHF

V: TRBV28
D: -
size: -
J: TRBJ1-4
DNA: TGTGCCAGCAGGGAATCAGGTTTCCCTAATGAAAAACTGTTTTTT
CDR3: CASRESGFPNEKLFF

V: TRBV20-1
D: -
size: -
J: TRBJ1-3
DNA: TGCAGTGCTAGTTCTCCGAGCTCTGGAAACACCATATATTTT
CDR3: CSASSPSSGNTIYF

V: TRBV2
D: TRBD1
size: -
J: TRBJ1-2
DNA: TGTGCCAGCTTGTCTACCAACTGGGACAGGGGGGTTGGTGGCTACACCTTC
CDR3: CASLSTNWDRGVGGYTF

V: TRBV28
D: -
size: once
J: TRBJ2-1
DNA: TGTGCCAGCAGTTTACTAACGGGACTTCTCTACAATGAGCAGTTCTTC
CDR3: CASSLLTGLLYNEQFF

V: TRBV6-5
D: -
size: -
J: TRBJ1-5
DNA: TGTGCCAGCAGTTATGGGCCGACGAATCAGCCCCAGCATTTT
CDR3: CASSYGPTNQPQHF

V: TRBV5-1
D: TRBD1
size: -
J: TRBJ1-2
DNA: TGCGCCAGCAGCTTGGGGACAGGGGATGGCTACACCTTC
CDR3: CASSLGTGDGYTF

V: TRBV27
D: -
size: -
J: TRBJ2-1
DNA: TGTGCCAGCAGTTTAGGGACAGGGGGACTAGCGGCCTACAATGAGCAGTTCTTC
CDR3: CASSLGTGGLAAYNEQFF

V: TRBV28
D: -
size: -
J: TRBJ1-5
DNA: TGTGCCAGCAGTTTAACCCGGACCCAGGGGCTTTATAGCAATCAGCCCCAGCATTTT
CDR3: CASSLTRTQGLYSNQPQHF

V: TRBV19
D: -
size: -
J: TRBJ2-7
DNA: TGTGCCAGTAGTATAAGTCTCGTTGGGATTGGGAGCTCCTACGAGCAGTACTTC
CDR3: CASSISLVGIGSSYEQYF